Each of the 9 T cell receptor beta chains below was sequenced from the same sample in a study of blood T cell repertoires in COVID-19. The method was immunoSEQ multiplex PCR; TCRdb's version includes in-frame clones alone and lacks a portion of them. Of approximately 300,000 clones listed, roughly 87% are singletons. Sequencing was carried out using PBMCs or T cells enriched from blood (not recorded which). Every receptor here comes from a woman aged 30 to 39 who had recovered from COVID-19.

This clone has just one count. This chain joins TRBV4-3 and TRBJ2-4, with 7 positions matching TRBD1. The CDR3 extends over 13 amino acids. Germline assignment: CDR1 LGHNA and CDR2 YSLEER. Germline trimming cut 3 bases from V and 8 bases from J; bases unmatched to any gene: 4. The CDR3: CASSQTGTYIQYF. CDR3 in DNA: TGCGCCAGCAGCCAGACAGGGACGTACATTCAGTACTTC.

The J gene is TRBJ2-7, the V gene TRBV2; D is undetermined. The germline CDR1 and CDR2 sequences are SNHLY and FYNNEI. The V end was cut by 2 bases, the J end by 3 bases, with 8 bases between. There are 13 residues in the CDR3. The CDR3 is CASSERGNYEQYF. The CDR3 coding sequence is TGTGCCAGCAGTGAAAGAGGAAACTACGAGCAGTACTTC.

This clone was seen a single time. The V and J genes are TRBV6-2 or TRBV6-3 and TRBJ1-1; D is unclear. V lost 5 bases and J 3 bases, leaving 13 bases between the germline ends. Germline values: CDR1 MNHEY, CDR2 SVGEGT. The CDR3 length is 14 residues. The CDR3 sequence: CASSNPGRYTEAFF. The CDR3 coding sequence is TGTGCCAGCAGTAACCCGGGTCGATACACTGAAGCTTTCTTT.

The CDR3 is CASSQRLGTGVYYGYTF. As DNA, the CDR3 is TGTGCCAGCAGCCAAAGGTTAGGGACAGGGGTTTATTATGGCTACACCTTC. The chain employs TRBV3-1 (or the pseudogene TRBV3-2) and TRBJ1-2, with 10 bases aligning to TRBD1. CDR1 and CDR2 (germline): LGHDT, YNNKEL (reference sequence). The CDR3 spans 17 residues. Trimming at V came to 2 bases and at J to 5 bases, leaving 11 bases not matched to a gene.

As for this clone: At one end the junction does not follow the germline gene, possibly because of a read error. CDR3 sequence: CASSRDRSSYNSPPHF. The CDR3 DNA is TGTGCCAGCAGCCGCGACCGGAGCTCCTATAATTCACCCCCCCACTTT. This sequence joins TRBV11-2 and TRBJ1-6; no firm D call. The CDR3 extends over 16 amino acids. Germline lookup yields CDR1 SGHAT and CDR2 FQNNGV. Filled out from reference TRBV11-2 and TRBJ1-6, the complete variable domain reads EAGVAQSPRYKIIEKRQSVAFWCNPISGHATLYWYQQILGQGPKLLIQFQNNGVVDDSQLPKDRFSAERLKGVDSTLKIQPAKLEDSAVYLCASSRDRSSYNSPPHFGNGTRLTVT.

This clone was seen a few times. In nucleotides, the CDR3 is TGTGCCACTAGCGGGACAGGGGTTAACTATGGCTACACCTTC. It yields the protein CATSGTGVNYGYTF. The rearrangement links TRBV2 to TRBJ1-2; 10 bases are shared with TRBD1. The CDR3 sequence is 14 residues long. The ends lost 10 bases at V and 1 base at J; junction bases unmatched: 6. Per germline, CDR1 SNHLY and CDR2 FYNNEI.

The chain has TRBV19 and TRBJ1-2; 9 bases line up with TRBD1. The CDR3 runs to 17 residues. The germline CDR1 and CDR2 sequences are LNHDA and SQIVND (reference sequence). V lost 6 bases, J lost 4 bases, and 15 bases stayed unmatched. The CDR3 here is CASRRPGTGREVYGYTF. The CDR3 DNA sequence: TGTGCCAGTAGGCGTCCCGGGACAGGGCGTGAAGTCTATGGCTACACCTTC.

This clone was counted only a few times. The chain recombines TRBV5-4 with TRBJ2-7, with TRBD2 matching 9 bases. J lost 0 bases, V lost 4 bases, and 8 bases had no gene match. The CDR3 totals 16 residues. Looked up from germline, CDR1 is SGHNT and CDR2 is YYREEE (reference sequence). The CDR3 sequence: CASSRDLAGSSYEQYF. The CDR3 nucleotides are TGTGCCAGCAGCCGAGATCTAGCGGGGAGCTCCTACGAGCAGTACTTC.

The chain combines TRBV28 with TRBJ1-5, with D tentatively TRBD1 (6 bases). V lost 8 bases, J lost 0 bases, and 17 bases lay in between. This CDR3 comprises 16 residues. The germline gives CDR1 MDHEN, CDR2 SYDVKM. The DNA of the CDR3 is TGTGCCAGCGCCAACCTTCGGGGGGCTAGCAATCAGCCCCAGCATTTT. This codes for CASANLRGASNQPQHF.